The 3 T cell receptor beta chains below all came from one sample that was sequenced in a study of cytomegalovirus exposure and HLA in healthy donors. PCR used 60 Vbeta primers and 13 Jbeta primers. Measured with immunoSEQ multiplex PCR; TCRdb has only the in-frame clones, and not every one. The sample comprises about 130,000 clones, 78% of which are singletons, and under 13% rests with the top ten. The sample was PBMCs. Receptors originate from a man younger than 45 in good health and CMV-seropositive.

This sequence joins TRBV9 and TRBJ2-7; no clear D. The CDR3 totals 11 residues. Looked up from germline, CDR1 is SGDLS and CDR2 is YYNGEE. V was shortened by 0 bases and J by 5 bases, with 3 bases between the two germline ends. CDR3 nucleotides: TGTGCCAGCAGCGTAGTAGACGAGCAGTACTTC. It yields the protein CASSVVDEQYF.

The V gene is TRBV27, the J gene TRBJ2-7; 14 bases are a match to TRBD2. Germline values: CDR1 MNHEY, CDR2 SMNVEV (reference sequence). V lost 5 bases, J lost 3 bases, and 6 bases stayed unmatched. The CDR3 loop spans 16 amino acids. CDR3 nucleotides: TGTGCCAGCAGTCCCAATGGACTAGCGGGAGGCTACGAGCAGTACTTC. Its translation: CASSPNGLAGGYEQYF.

The chain has TRBV7-2 and TRBJ2-7; 8 bases fit TRBD2. The length of the CDR3 is 15 residues. The V and J ends lost 3 bases and 4 bases, in that order; junction bases with no gene match: 8. Germline CDR1 is SGHTA and CDR2 is FQGNSA. The CDR3 region has the DNA TGTGCCAGCAGCTTTGAAACAGGACTAGCTTACGAGCAGTACTTC. This codes for CASSFETGLAYEQYF.